This TCR beta chain was captured by sequencing in a study of cytomegalovirus exposure and HLA in healthy donors. Study-wide results and limits: Cytomegalovirus-associated TCR beta chains were listed, numbering 150 to 200.

In the PCR, 60 Vbeta and 13 Jbeta primers were used. Sequencing used immunoSEQ multiplex PCR; TCRdb keeps in-frame clones, though not all of them. The sample lists about 96,000 clones; 60% to 75% were seen once. To note about this clone: Its specificity is not known.

The TCR sequence derives from a female donor in good health and CMV-seropositive. The sample consisted of PBMCs.

Written as DNA, the CDR3 is TGTGCCAGCAGCGCTGGCCTGGGGCCGCTGGGGGAGCAGTACTTC. This codes for CASSAGLGPLGEQYF. J is TRBJ2-7 and V is TRBV9; a possible D gene is TRBD1 (5 bases). Germline loops: CDR1 SGDLS, CDR2 YYNGEE. V was cut by 3 bases and J by 7 bases, with 20 bases left in between. This CDR3 contains 15 residues.